These T cell receptor beta chains were read from a single sample in a study of cytomegalovirus exposure and HLA in healthy donors. Profiling relied on immunoSEQ multiplex PCR, and the TCRdb table lists in-frame clones only, not all of them. The profile covers roughly 140,000 clones, with roughly 70% appearing a single time and around 4.7% taken by the ten largest. The specimen was PBMCs. All receptors come from a man aged 55 to 70 in good health and CMV-seronegative. CDR3s leave out the opening cysteine and the closing phenylalanine or tryptophan.

J gene: TRBJ2-1
CDR3 length: 13
V gene: TRBV7-6
CDR3 protein: ASSLSSGTGNEQF

J gene: TRBJ2-1
CDR3 length: 13
V gene: TRBV7-9
CDR3 protein: ASSLMESSYNEQF

J gene: TRBJ1-3
CDR3 length: 11
V gene: TRBV4-1
CDR3 protein: ASSQLSGNTIY

J gene: TRBJ2-1
CDR3 length: 14
V gene: TRBV7-8
CDR3 protein: ASSLVLADNYNEQF

J gene: TRBJ2-1
CDR3 length: 15
V gene: TRBV6-4
CDR3 protein: ASSHTSQGSSYNEQF

J gene: TRBJ2-5
CDR3 length: 12
V gene: TRBV5-1
CDR3 protein: ASSPVAPPETQY

J gene: TRBJ1-3
CDR3 length: 12
V gene: TRBV6-5
CDR3 protein: ASSGTGGRNTIY

J gene: TRBJ1-1
CDR3 length: 12
V gene: TRBV27
CDR3 protein: ASSLEGGTTEAF

J gene: TRBJ2-7
CDR3 length: 14
V gene: TRBV23-1
CDR3 protein: ASSQTTPGQSYEQY

J gene: TRBJ1-2
CDR3 length: 12
V gene: TRBV28
CDR3 protein: ASSSPSGVYGYT

J gene: TRBJ1-1
CDR3 length: 9
V gene: TRBV30
CDR3 protein: AWSLRTEAF

J gene: TRBJ2-7
CDR3 length: 12
V gene: TRBV28
CDR3 protein: ASSSTGTPYEQY

J gene: TRBJ2-7
CDR3 length: 11
V gene: TRBV12-5
CDR3 protein: ASGLGFREKQY

J gene: TRBJ2-1
CDR3 length: 10
V gene: TRBV27
CDR3 protein: ASSSGLAGYL

J gene: TRBJ1-6
CDR3 length: 15
V gene: TRBV4-1
CDR3 protein: ASSPDRGRSHNSPLH

J gene: TRBJ2-3
CDR3 length: 13
V gene: TRBV19
CDR3 protein: ASSMSSDSTDTQY

J gene: TRBJ2-1
CDR3 length: 13
V gene: TRBV30
CDR3 protein: AWVTSGKGYNEQF

J gene: TRBJ2-5
CDR3 length: 12
V gene: TRBV5-1
CDR3 protein: ASSSGQLQETQY

J gene: TRBJ2-1
CDR3 length: 17
V gene: TRBV6-1
CDR3 protein: ASSDPGTGDLAGYNEQF

J gene: TRBJ2-5
CDR3 length: 11
V gene: TRBV2
CDR3 protein: ASSRDTGETQY

J gene: TRBJ1-2
CDR3 length: 11
V gene: TRBV27
CDR3 protein: ASSPDSNYGYT

J gene: TRBJ2-2
CDR3 length: 15
V gene: TRBV5-1
CDR3 protein: ASSLTPGLADTGELF

J gene: TRBJ1-1
CDR3 length: 11
V gene: TRBV6-5
CDR3 protein: ASSYYSNTEAF

J gene: TRBJ2-7
CDR3 length: 13
V gene: TRBV9
CDR3 protein: ASSVASDSPYEQY

J gene: TRBJ2-5
CDR3 length: 16
V gene: TRBV5-1
CDR3 protein: ASTFGVAGGPSEETQY

J gene: TRBJ2-3
CDR3 length: 12
V gene: TRBV7-8
CDR3 protein: ASSLYAEGGTQY

J gene: TRBJ1-4
CDR3 length: 12
V gene: TRBV6-5
CDR3 protein: ASSGQGPNEKLF

J gene: TRBJ1-5
CDR3 length: 12
V gene: TRBV6-5
CDR3 protein: ASKGAGLDQPQH

J gene: TRBJ1-1
CDR3 length: 13
V gene: TRBV5-1
CDR3 protein: ASQSSTTGNTEAF

J gene: TRBJ2-7
CDR3 length: 12
V gene: TRBV7-2
CDR3 protein: ASSLLRGVHEQY

J gene: TRBJ2-5
CDR3 length: 12
V gene: TRBV18
CDR3 protein: ASSPLRGQETQY

J gene: TRBJ2-3
CDR3 length: 13
V gene: TRBV6-1
CDR3 protein: ASTRASGSTDTQY

J gene: TRBJ2-7
CDR3 length: 9
V gene: TRBV5-8
CDR3 protein: ASSLVGREY

J gene: TRBJ1-4
CDR3 length: 13
V gene: TRBV25-1
CDR3 protein: ASSGGTAFNEKLF

J gene: TRBJ2-1
CDR3 length: 9
V gene: TRBV29-1
CDR3 protein: SVSSYNEQF

J gene: TRBJ2-3
CDR3 length: 14
V gene: TRBV5-4
CDR3 protein: ASSLEGGRGTDTQY

J gene: TRBJ2-4
CDR3 length: 13
V gene: TRBV5-1
CDR3 protein: ASIRQGLAKNIQY

J gene: TRBJ2-5
CDR3 length: 14
V gene: TRBV6-6
CDR3 protein: ASSRGLAGGQETQY

J gene: TRBJ1-5
CDR3 length: 11
V gene: TRBV7-8
CDR3 protein: ASSLAPGQPQH

J gene: TRBJ1-5
CDR3 length: 11
V gene: TRBV7-9
CDR3 protein: ATRFDSNQPQH

J gene: TRBJ2-3
CDR3 length: 14
V gene: TRBV15
CDR3 protein: ATSRVAGDKTDTQY